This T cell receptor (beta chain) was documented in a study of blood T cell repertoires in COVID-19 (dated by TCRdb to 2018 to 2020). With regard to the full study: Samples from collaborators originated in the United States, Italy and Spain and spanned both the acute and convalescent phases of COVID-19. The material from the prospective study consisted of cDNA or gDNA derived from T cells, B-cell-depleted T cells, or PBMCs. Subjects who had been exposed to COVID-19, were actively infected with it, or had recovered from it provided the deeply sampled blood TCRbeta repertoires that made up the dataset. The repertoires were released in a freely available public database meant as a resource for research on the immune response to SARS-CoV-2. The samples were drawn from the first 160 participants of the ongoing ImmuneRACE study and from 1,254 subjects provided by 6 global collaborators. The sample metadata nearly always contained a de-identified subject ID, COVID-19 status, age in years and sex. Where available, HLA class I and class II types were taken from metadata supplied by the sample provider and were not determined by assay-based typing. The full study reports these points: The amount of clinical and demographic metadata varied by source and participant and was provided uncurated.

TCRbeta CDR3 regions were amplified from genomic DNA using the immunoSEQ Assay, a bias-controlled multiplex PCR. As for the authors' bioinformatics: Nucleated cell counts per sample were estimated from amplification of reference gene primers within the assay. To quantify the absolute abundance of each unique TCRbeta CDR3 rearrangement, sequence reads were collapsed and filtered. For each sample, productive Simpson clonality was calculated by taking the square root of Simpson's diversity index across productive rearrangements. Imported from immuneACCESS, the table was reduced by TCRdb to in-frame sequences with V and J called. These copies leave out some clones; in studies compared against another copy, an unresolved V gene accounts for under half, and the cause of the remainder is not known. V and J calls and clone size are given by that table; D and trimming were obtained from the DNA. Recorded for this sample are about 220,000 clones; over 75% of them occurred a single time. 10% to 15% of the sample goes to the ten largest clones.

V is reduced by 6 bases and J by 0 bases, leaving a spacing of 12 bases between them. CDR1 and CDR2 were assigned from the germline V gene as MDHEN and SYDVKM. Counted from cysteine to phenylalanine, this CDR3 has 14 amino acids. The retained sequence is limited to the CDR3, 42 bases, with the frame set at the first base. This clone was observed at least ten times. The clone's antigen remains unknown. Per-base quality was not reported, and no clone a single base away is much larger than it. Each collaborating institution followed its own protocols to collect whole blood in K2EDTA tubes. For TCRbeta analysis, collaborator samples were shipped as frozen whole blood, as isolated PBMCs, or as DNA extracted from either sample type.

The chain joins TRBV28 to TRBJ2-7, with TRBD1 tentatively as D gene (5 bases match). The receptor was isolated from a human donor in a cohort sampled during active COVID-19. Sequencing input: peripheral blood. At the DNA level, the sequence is TGTGCCAGCAGCAGGGCGGCGAGCTCCTACGAGCAGTACTTC. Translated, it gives CASSRAASSYEQYF.